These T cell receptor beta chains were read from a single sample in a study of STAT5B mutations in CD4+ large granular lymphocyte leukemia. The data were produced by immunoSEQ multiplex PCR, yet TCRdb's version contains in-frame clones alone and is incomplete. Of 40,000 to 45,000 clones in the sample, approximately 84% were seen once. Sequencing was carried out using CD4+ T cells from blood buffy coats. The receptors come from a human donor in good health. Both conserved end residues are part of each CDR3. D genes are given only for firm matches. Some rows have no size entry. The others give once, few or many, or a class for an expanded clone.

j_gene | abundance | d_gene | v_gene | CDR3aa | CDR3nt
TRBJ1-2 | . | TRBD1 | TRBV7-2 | CASTVRTGVDGYTF | TGTGCCAGCACCGTCCGGACAGGGGTTGATGGCTACACCTTC
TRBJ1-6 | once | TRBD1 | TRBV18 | CASSAGTVPGALHF | TGTGCCAGCTCAGCAGGGACAGTCCCCGGGGCCCTCCACTTT
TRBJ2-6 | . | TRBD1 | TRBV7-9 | CASGRTGSGANVLTF | TGTGCCAGCGGAAGGACAGGGTCTGGGGCCAACGTCCTGACTTTC
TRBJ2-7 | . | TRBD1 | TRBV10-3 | CAISESTRTGTYEQYF | TGTGCCATCAGTGAGTCGACGCGGACAGGCACCTACGAGCAGTACTTC
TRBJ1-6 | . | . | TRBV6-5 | CASRLSSYNSPLHF | TGTGCCAGCAGGCTGAGCTCCTATAATTCACCCCTCCACTTT
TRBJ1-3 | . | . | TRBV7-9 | CASSLSSSDTIYF | TGTGCCAGCAGCTTAAGTTCTTCCGACACCATATATTTT
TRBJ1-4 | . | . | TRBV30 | CAWTSPSSEKLFF | TGTGCCTGGACCTCCCCCTCATCTGAAAAACTGTTTTTT
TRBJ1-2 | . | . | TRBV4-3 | CASSPGAKANYGYTF | TGCGCCAGCAGCCCCGGGGCGAAAGCTAACTATGGCTACACCTTC
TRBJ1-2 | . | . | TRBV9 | CASSELRDSVRYTF | TGTGCCAGCAGCGAGCTTAGAGACTCAGTCCGCTACACCTTC
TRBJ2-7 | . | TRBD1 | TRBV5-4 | CASSSGTGTSYEQYF | TGTGCCAGCAGCTCGGGGACAGGAACCTCCTACGAGCAGTACTTC
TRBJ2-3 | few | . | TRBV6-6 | CASRDLSTDTQYF | TGTGCCAGCAGAGACTTGAGCACAGATACGCAGTATTTT
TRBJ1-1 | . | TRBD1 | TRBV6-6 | CASSTRQGGINTEAFF | TGTGCCAGCAGTACACGACAGGGAGGGATTAACACTGAAGCTTTCTTT
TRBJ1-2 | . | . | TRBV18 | CASSRGAPISGFYGYTF | TGTGCCAGCTCCCGCGGGGCTCCTATCAGCGGATTCTATGGCTACACCTTC
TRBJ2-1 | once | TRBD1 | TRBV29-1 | CSVENRDRDGTTYSTKAYNEQFF | TGCAGCGTTGAAAACCGGGACAGGGATGGGACTACCTACTCGACCAAGGCCTACAATGAGCAGTTCTTC
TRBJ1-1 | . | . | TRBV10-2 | CASSESKGDTEAFF | TGCGCCAGCAGTGAGTCGAAGGGAGACACTGAAGCTTTCTTT
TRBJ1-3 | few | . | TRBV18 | CASLTSSGNTIYF | TGTGCCAGCCTGACGAGTTCTGGAAACACCATATATTTT
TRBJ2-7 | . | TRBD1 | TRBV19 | CASSIRTGGPYEQYF | TGTGCCAGTAGTATTCGGACAGGGGGGCCCTACGAGCAGTACTTC